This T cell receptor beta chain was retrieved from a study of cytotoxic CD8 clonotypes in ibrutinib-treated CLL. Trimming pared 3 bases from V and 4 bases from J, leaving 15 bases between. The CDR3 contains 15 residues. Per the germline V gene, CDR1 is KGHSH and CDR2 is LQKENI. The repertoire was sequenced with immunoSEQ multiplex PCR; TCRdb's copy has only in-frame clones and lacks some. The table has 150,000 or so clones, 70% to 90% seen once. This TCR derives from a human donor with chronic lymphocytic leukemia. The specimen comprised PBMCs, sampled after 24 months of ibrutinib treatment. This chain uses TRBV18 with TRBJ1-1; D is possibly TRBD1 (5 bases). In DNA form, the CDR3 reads TGTGCCAGCTCACCTAGGGGAACGGAGGGCACTGAAGCTTTCTTT. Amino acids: CASSPRGTEGTEAFF.